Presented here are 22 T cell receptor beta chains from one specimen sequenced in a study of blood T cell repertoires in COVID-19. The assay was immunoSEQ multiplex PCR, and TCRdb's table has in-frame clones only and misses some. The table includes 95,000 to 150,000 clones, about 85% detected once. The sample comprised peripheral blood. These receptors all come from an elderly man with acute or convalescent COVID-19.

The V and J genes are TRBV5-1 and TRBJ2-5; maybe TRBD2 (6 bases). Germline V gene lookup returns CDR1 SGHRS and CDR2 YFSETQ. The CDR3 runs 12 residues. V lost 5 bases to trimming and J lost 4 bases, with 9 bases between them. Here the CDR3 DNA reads TGCGCCAGCAGGGAGGGGTCAGAGACCCAGTACTTC. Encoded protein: CASREGSETQYF.

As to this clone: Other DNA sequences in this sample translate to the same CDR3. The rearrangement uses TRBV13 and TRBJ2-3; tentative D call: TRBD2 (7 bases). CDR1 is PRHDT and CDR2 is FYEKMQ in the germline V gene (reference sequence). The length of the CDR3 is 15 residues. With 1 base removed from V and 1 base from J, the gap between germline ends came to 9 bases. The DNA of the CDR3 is TGTGCCAGCAGCTTAGTAGGGGGGGGCACAGATACGCAGTATTTT. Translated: CASSLVGGGTDTQYF.

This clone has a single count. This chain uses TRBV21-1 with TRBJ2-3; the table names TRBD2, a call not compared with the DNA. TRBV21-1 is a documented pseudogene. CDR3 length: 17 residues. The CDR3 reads CASRLLQGLAYTDTQYF. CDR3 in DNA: TGTGCCAGCAGGCTCCTGCAAGGACTAGCTTACACAGATACGCAGTATTTT.

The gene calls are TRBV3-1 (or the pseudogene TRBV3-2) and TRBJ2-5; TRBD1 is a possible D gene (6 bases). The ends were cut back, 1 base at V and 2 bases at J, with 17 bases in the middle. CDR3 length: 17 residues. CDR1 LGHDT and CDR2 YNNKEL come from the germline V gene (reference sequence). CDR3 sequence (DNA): TGTGCCAGCAGCCAAGCCCCCAGGCTTAGGGGGCAAGAGACCCAGTACTTC. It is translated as CASSQAPRLRGQETQYF.

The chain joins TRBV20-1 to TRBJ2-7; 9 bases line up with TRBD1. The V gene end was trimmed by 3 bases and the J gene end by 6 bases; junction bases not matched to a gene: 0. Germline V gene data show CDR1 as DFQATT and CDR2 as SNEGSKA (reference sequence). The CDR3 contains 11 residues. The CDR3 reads CSARDRGEQYF. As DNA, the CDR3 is TGCAGTGCTAGGGACAGGGGCGAGCAGTACTTC.

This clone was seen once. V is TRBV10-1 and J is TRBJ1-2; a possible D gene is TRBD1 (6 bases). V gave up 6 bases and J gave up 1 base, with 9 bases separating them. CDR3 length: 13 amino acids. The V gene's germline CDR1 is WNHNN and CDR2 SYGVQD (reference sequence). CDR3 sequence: CASSRDNNYGYTF. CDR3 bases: TGCGCCAGCAGCCGGGACAATAACTATGGCTACACCTTC.

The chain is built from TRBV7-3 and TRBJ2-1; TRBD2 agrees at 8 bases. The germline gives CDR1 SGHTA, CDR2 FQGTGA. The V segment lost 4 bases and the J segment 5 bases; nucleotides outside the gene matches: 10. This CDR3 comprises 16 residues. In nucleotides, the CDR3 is TGTGCCAGCAGCTCCATAGCGGGGAGGCCAAACAATGAGCAGTTCTTC. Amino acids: CASSSIAGRPNNEQFF.

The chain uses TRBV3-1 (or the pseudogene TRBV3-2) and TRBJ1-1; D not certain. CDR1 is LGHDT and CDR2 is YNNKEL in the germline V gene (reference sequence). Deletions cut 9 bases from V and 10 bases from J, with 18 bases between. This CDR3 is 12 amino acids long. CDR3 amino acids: CASREGGGPAFF. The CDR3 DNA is TGTGCCAGTAGGGAGGGAGGCGGGCCAGCTTTCTTT.

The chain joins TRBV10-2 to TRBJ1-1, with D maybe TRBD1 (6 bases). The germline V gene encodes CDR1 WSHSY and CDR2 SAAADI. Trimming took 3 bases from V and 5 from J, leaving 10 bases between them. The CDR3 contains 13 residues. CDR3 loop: CASSEQGYTEAFF. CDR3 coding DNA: TGCGCCAGCAGTGAACAGGGATATACTGAAGCTTTCTTT.

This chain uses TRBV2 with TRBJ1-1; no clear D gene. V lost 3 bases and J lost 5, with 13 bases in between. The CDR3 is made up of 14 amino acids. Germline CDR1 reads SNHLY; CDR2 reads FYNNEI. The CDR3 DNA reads TGTGCCAGCAGTGACCTAGGACGGGAGACTGAAGCTTTCTTT. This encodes CASSDLGRETEAFF.

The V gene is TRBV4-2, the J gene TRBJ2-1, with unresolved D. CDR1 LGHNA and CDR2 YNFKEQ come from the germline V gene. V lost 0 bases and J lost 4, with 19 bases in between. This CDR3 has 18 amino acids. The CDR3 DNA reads TGTGCCAGCAGCCAAGATCTGTCGGTAGTCCCCTCTTACAATGAGCAGTTCTTC. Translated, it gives CASSQDLSVVPSYNEQFF.

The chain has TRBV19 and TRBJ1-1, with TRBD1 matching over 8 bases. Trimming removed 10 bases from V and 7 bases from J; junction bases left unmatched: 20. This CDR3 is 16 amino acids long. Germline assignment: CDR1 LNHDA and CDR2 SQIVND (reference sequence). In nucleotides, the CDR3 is TGTGCCACTCGGCCCCTGGGGACAGGCGTTCAACATGAAGCTTTCTTT. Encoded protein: CATRPLGTGVQHEAFF.

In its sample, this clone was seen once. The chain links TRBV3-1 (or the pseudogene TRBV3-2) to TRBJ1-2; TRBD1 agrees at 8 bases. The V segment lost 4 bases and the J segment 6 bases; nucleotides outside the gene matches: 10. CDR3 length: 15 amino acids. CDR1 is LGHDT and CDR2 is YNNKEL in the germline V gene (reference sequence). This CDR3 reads CASSPRRQGQNGYTF. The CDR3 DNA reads TGTGCCAGCAGCCCTAGACGACAGGGGCAAAATGGCTACACCTTC.

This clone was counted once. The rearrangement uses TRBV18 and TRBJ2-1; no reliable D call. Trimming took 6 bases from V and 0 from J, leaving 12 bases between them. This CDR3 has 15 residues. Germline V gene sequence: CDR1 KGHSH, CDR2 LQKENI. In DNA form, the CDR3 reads TGTGCCAGCTCTCAACTATTACTCTCCTACAATGAGCAGTTCTTC. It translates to CASSQLLLSYNEQFF. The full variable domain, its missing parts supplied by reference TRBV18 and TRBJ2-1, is NAGVMQNPRHLVRRRGQEARLRCSPMKGHSHVYWYRQLPEEGLKFMVYLQKENIIDESGMPKERFSAEFPKEGPSILRIQQVVRGDSAAYFCASSQLLLSYNEQFFGPGTRLTVL.

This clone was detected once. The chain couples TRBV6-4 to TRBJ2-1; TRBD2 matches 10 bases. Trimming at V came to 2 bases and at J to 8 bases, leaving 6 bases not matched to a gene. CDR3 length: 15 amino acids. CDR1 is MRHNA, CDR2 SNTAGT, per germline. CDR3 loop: CASSDQGTSVDEQFF. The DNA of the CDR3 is TGTGCCAGCAGTGACCAAGGGACTAGCGTGGATGAGCAGTTCTTC.

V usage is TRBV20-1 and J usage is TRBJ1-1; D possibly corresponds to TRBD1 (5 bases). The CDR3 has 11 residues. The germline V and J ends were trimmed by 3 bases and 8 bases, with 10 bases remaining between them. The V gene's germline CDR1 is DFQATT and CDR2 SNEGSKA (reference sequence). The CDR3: CSASRGLEAFF. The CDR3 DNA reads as TGCAGTGCTAGTAGGGGATTAGAAGCTTTCTTT.

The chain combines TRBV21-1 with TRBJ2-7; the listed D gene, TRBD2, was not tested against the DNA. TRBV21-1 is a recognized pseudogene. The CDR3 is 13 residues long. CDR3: CASSKLAGDRQYF. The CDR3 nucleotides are TGTGCCAGCAGCAAGCTAGCGGGAGATCGGCAGTACTTC.

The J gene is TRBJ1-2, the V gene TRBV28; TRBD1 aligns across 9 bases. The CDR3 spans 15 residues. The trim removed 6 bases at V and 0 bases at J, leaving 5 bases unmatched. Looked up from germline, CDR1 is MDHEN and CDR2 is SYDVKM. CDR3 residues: CASSHRQGANYGYTF. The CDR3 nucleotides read TGTGCCAGCAGCCATCGACAGGGGGCTAACTATGGCTACACCTTC.

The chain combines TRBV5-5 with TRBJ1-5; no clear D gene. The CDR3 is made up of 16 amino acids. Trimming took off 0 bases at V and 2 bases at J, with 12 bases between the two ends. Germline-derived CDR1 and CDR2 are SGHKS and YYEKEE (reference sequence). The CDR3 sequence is CASSLEPGSGNQPQHF. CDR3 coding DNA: TGTGCCAGCAGCTTGGAGCCCGGGAGCGGCAATCAGCCCCAGCATTTT.

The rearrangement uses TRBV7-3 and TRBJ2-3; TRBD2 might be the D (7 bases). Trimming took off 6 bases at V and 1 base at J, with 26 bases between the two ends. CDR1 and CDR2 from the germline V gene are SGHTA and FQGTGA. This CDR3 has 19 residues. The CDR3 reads CASRRGGGGPRSRTDTQYF. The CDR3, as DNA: TGTGCCAGCAGAAGGGGAGGGGGAGGACCGCGGTCCCGCACAGATACGCAGTATTTT.

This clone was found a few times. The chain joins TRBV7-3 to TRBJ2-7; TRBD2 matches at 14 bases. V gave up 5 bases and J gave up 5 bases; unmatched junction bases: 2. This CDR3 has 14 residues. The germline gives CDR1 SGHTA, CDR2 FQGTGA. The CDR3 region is CASSKGLAGDEQYF. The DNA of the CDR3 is TGTGCCAGCAGCAAGGGACTAGCGGGAGACGAGCAGTACTTC. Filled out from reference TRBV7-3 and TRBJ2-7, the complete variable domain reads GAGVSQTPSNKVTEKGKYVELRCDPISGHTALYWYRQSLGQGPEFLIYFQGTGAADDSGLPNDRFFAVRPEGSVSTLKIQRTERGDSAVYLCASSKGLAGDEQYFGPGTRLTVT.

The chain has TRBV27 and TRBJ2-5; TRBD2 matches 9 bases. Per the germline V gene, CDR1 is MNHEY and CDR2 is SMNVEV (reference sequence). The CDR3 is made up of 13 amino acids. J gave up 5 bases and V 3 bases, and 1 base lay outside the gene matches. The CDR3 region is CASSLRGGETQYF. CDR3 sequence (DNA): TGTGCCAGCAGTTTGCGGGGGGGCGAGACCCAGTACTTC.